The clone carrying this TCR beta chain was detected a few times. Its antigen is unknown. The V end was cut by 4 bases, the J end by 7 bases, with 17 bases between. This CDR3 contains 16 residues. CDR1 is MNHEY, CDR2 SMNVEV, per germline (reference sequence). TCRdb reprocessed the RACE reads with MiXCR, giving one entry per CDR3 protein. The sample holds approximately 52,000 distinct CDR3 sequences, approximately 9.8% seen once. This specimen comes from a study of human T cells and chemical hapten exposure. Study summary: Per-sample variation in TCR yield stemmed mainly from small pooled library volume differences. Study-wide findings and caveats: There were significantly more large CDR3 similarity clusters among expanded TCRs than among controls. TCRs at a frequency above 1 in 1000 stayed unchanged with DPC sensitization.

Noted time point: pre-sensitization, week 0. This sample's treatment: therapeutic diphenylcyclopropenone sensitization with weekly scalp DPC. Alopecia patients deemed DPC-suitable, aged 18 to 70, excluding pregnancy. This chain links TRBV27 with TRBJ1-6; D is perhaps TRBD1 (5 bases). The material was whole blood, obtained in connection with sensitization to the hapten diphenylcyclopropenone (DPC). This TCR derives from a woman between 40 and 50 years old with alopecia areata. Some clones in this sample may be carry-over from other donors' samples. CDR3 sequence: CASSSGAQGRNSPLHF. CDR3 sequence (DNA): TGTGCCAGCAGTTCCGGGGCGCAGGGACGGAATTCACCCCTCCACTTT.